The T cell receptor beta chain described here comes from a study of post-analysis software for immune sequencing data. As for the study in general: Patients with relapsing-remitting, secondary progressive and progressive-relapsing multiple sclerosis courses were all represented.

General study results and limits: Five TRBV segments occurring more often in patients than controls included TRBV5-6, TRBV5-1 and TRBV20-1. Compared against controls, patients with multiple sclerosis displayed significantly lower normalized Chao1 diversity.

Sequencing libraries made from TCR beta cDNA carried unique molecular identifiers. A single record per CDR3 protein comes from TCRdb applying MiXCR to the PCR reads. The top ten hold around 4.5% of the sample, which has roughly 870,000 distinct CDR3 sequences, around 53% seen once. Points on this clonotype: Its antigen is unknown.

The germline gives CDR1 SGDLS, CDR2 YYNGEE. This CDR3 contains 18 residues. V was pared by 3 bases and J by 2 bases, with 18 bases between. The sequence was obtained from a girl aged 5-17 years with multiple sclerosis. The chain is built from TRBV9 and TRBJ2-6, with D tentatively TRBD2 (5 bases). Sequenced sample: blood. CDR3 nucleotides: TGTGCCAGCAGCGAGGAGGAGGTTCTGGTAGCTGGGGCCAACGTCCTGACTTTC. Translation gives CASSEEEVLVAGANVLTF. Drawing the rest from reference TRBV9 and TRBJ2-6, the complete variable domain is DSGVTQTPKHLITATGQRVTLRCSPRSGDLSVYWYQQSLDQGLQFLIQYYNGEERAKGNILERFSAQQFPDLHSELNLSSLELGDSALYFCASSEEEVLVAGANVLTFGAGSRLTVL.